A selection of T cell receptor beta chains follows, all from one sample in a study of early T cells in non-severe SARS-CoV-2 infection. MiXCR was run by TCRdb on the 5' RACE reads, yielding one entry per CDR3 protein. The data show 85,000 to 100,000 distinct CDR3 sequences, approximately 13% seen once. The sequenced sample was whole blood. Receptors originate from an adult who was a healthcare worker with PCR-confirmed SARS-CoV-2 infection or an uninfected control (not recorded which). The CDR3 runs from the conserved cysteine through the conserved F or W. Fields, in order: V gene, D gene, clone size, J gene, CDR3 protein, CDR3 DNA. D genes are given only for firm matches. Some rows mark clone size as missing; the rest say once, few, many or name a class of expanded clone.

TRBV2,NA,NA,TRBJ2-1,CASSNFPGVDEQFF,TGTGCCAGCAGCAACTTCCCGGGGGTGGATGAGCAGTTCTTC
TRBV21-1,NA,many,TRBJ2-1,CASSPRRGSGVRYNEQFF,TGTGCCAGCAGCCCCCGGAGAGGCAGCGGGGTGAGGTACAATGAGCAGTTCTTC
TRBV5-1,NA,NA,TRBJ2-5,CASSRLPAPQETQYF,TGCGCCAGCAGCCGGCTCCCAGCCCCCCAAGAGACCCAGTACTTC
TRBV5-1,NA,NA,TRBJ1-4,CASSLFPPGLQNEKLFF,TGCGCCAGCAGCTTGTTTCCCCCGGGGCTACAAAATGAAAAACTGTTTTTT
TRBV6-2/TRBV6-3,TRBD2,NA,TRBJ2-1,CASSTLTISGGAGEQFF,TGTGCCAGCAGCACTTTAACCATTAGCGGGGGGGCCGGTGAGCAGTTCTTC
TRBV11-2,NA,few,TRBJ1-1,CASSLDRLPNTEAFF,TGTGCCAGCAGCTTAGACAGGTTACCGAACACTGAAGCTTTCTTT
TRBV6-2/TRBV6-3,NA,few,TRBJ2-1,CASTMGTGPYNEQFF,TGTGCCAGCACCATGGGAACGGGGCCCTACAATGAGCAGTTCTTC
TRBV25-1,NA,NA,TRBJ1-1,CASRATGGEGEAFF,TGTGCCAGCAGGGCAACCGGTGGGGAAGGGGAAGCTTTCTTT
TRBV29-1,NA,few,TRBJ1-5,CSVGQANQPQHF,TGCAGCGTTGGACAGGCGAATCAGCCCCAGCATTTT
TRBV6-2/TRBV6-3,NA,many,TRBJ2-7,CASSQAWEQYF,TGTGCCAGCAGCCAGGCGTGGGAGCAGTACTTC
TRBV7-2,NA,few,TRBJ2-7,CASSLRTLYEQYF,TGTGCCAGCAGCTTACGGACACTTTACGAGCAGTACTTC
TRBV5-1,NA,few,TRBJ2-1,CASSTRAGLYNEQFF,TGCGCCAGCAGCACCCGTGCAGGCCTCTACAATGAGCAGTTCTTC
TRBV4-1,TRBD2,many,TRBJ2-5,CASSQSSGGNQETQYF,TGCGCCAGCAGCCAATCGAGCGGGGGAAACCAAGAGACCCAGTACTTC
TRBV29-1,TRBD2,many,TRBJ2-1,CSVEGGGAAEQFF,TGCAGCGTTGAGGGCGGGGGGGCCGCTGAGCAGTTCTTC
TRBV29-1,TRBD1,few,TRBJ2-5,CSVTGAGETQYF,TGCAGCGTTACAGGGGCGGGAGAGACCCAGTACTTC
TRBV6-6,NA,many,TRBJ1-5,CASSLGGLNQPQHF,TGTGCCAGCAGTTTAGGGGGACTCAATCAGCCCCAGCATTTT
TRBV7-2,TRBD1,many,TRBJ2-6,CASSSSGQPVANVLTF,TGTGCCAGCAGCTCCTCGGGACAGCCGGTGGCCAACGTCCTGACTTTC